A single sample gave rise to the 13 T cell receptor beta chains below, sequenced in a study of beta chain features in type 1 diabetes. General observations from the study: TCRB CDR3s from Type 1 diabetes patients were moderately but significantly shorter in all four CD4+ subsets.

Their specific antigens are unknown. The isolated RNA, all of it, was reverse transcribed, so expressed TCRB transcripts were what got sequenced. TCRdb's copy holds only in-frame clones and misses some; the assay was immunoSEQ multiplex PCR. This repertoire shows hundreds of thousands of clones, roughly 13% found once; its top ten account for 0.035% to 0.045%. Material: naive CD4+ T cells from blood. Receptors originate from a man aged 18 to 29 with type 1 diabetes.

This clone was detected a few times. V is TRBV19 and J is TRBJ2-7; 9 nucleotides align to TRBD2. This CDR3 contains 13 residues. In germline, CDR1 is LNHDA, CDR2 SQIVND (reference sequence). V was pared by 10 bases and J by 4 bases, with 8 bases of the junction left unmatched. The CDR3 DNA is TGTGCCACTGCGGGACTAGCACTGTACGAGCAGTACTTC. This encodes CATAGLALYEQYF.

The DNA for the CDR3 is TGTGCCAGCAGCCCCAGACAGGGGAGGACAGATACGCAGTATTTT. This gives the protein CASSPRQGRTDTQYF. This chain uses TRBV6-5 with TRBJ2-3, with TRBD1 matching over 8 bases. V lost 6 bases, J lost 3 bases, and 8 bases stayed unmatched. Germline assignment: CDR1 MNHEY and CDR2 SVGAGI. The CDR3 is 15 residues long.

This clone was recorded a few times. Here the CDR3 DNA reads TGTGCCAGCAGTCTCCGGGACAGGAAGTATGGCTACACCTTC. This codes for CASSLRDRKYGYTF. The chain couples TRBV28 to TRBJ1-2, with TRBD1 matching 8 bases. This CDR3 contains 14 residues. The V and J ends lost 5 bases and 5 bases, in that order; junction bases with no gene match: 7. Germline V gene lookup returns CDR1 MDHEN and CDR2 SYDVKM.

This clone showed up just a few times. The CDR3 loop reads CASSEAGSSYEQYF. DNA of the CDR3: TGTGCCAGCAGTGAAGCCGGATCCTCCTACGAGCAGTACTTC. The rearrangement joins TRBV25-1 to TRBJ2-7, with D hard to call. The germline V and J ends were trimmed by 2 bases and 0 bases, with 8 bases remaining between them. CDR3 length: 14 residues. The germline gives CDR1 MGHDK, CDR2 SYGVNS.

This clone was counted only a few times. The chain is built from TRBV7-3 and TRBJ2-3; D gene ambiguous. The ends were cut back, 4 bases at V and 5 bases at J, with 7 bases in the middle. The CDR3 extends over 12 amino acids. Germline assignment: CDR1 SGHTA and CDR2 FQGTGA. CDR3 DNA sequence: TGTGCCAGCAGCTCAGTAGGAGATACGCAGTATTTT. Amino acids: CASSSVGDTQYF.

The chain has TRBV7-2 and TRBJ2-5; 7 nucleotides align to TRBD2. The CDR3 length is 13 residues. Germline CDR1 and CDR2: SGHTA and FQGNSA. V gave up 1 base and J gave up 10 bases; unmatched junction bases: 6. CDR3 loop: CASSLGEERDQYF. CDR3 DNA sequence: TGTGCCAGCAGCTTAGGGGAGGAGCGGGACCAGTACTTC.

This clone came up a few times. Sequence at one end of the junction differs from germline and may be a read error. The rearrangement joins TRBV28 to TRBJ1-1; possibly TRBD1 for D (6 bases). The CDR3 has 15 amino acids. CDR1 MDHEN and CDR2 SYDVKM come from the germline V gene. CDR3 protein: CVSSLGGSLNTEAFF. CDR3 DNA sequence: TGTGTCAGCAGTCTAGGGGGGTCACTGAACACTGAAGCTTTCTTT.

This clone was recorded a few times. The chain recombines TRBV5-4 with TRBJ2-1, with a possible D match to TRBD2 (5 bases). Germline assignment: CDR1 SGHNT and CDR2 YYREEE (reference sequence). The ends were cut back, 3 bases at V and 7 bases at J, with 14 bases in the middle. The CDR3 runs 14 residues. For the CDR3, the DNA is TGTGCCAGCAGCTGGACTCCCCTCCGGAATGAGCAGTTCTTC. Translating it yields CASSWTPLRNEQFF.

V is TRBV5-1 and J is TRBJ2-5; D not certain. CDR3 length: 13 residues. V was pared by 4 bases and J by 2 bases, with 9 bases between. Germline CDR1 reads SGHRS; CDR2 reads YFSETQ. The CDR3 protein is CASSPVLQETQYF. CDR3 nucleotides: TGCGCCAGCAGCCCCGTTTTACAAGAGACCCAGTACTTC.

The rearrangement uses TRBV9 and TRBJ1-2; D uncertain. CDR3 length: 15 amino acids. Trimming removed 0 bases at V and 0 bases at J, with 9 bases between. CDR1 is SGDLS and CDR2 is YYNGEE in the germline V gene. In DNA, the CDR3 is TGTGCCAGCAGCGTAGATCAGGCAGCTAACTATGGCTACACCTTC. Protein: CASSVDQAANYGYTF.

This chain uses TRBV29-1 with TRBJ1-5, with a weak D call TRBD1 (5 bases). The CDR3 runs 14 residues. V was shortened by 7 bases and J by 1 base, with 14 bases between the two germline ends. Germline assignment: CDR1 SQVTM and CDR2 ANQGSEA. CDR3 bases: TGCAGCGCTAGCAGGGACGGGAGCAATCAGCCCCAGCATTTT. It yields the protein CSASRDGSNQPQHF.

The chain employs TRBV30 and TRBJ1-1; weak D call: TRBD1 (5 bases). Germline lookup yields CDR1 GTSNPN and CDR2 SVGIG (reference sequence). The CDR3 length is 18 residues. Trimming stripped 2 bases from V and 0 bases from J, with 22 bases between. CDR3 amino acids: CAWSQSGGLQVLNTEAFF. Here the CDR3 DNA reads TGTGCCTGGAGTCAATCCGGGGGTCTACAAGTTTTGAACACTGAAGCTTTCTTT.

The chain carries TRBV27 and TRBJ2-7, with TRBD1 as a possible D gene (6 bases). This CDR3 has 14 amino acids. Germline V gene lookup returns CDR1 MNHEY and CDR2 SMNVEV (reference sequence). Trimming removed 3 bases from V and 6 bases from J, with 15 bases in between. CDR3 loop: CASSFGGRGGEQYF. The CDR3 nucleotides are TGTGCCAGCAGTTTTGGGGGCCGAGGGGGCGAGCAGTACTTC.